A single sample gave rise to the 3 T cell receptor beta chains below, sequenced in a study of blood T cell repertoires in COVID-19. The data were produced by immunoSEQ multiplex PCR, yet TCRdb's version contains in-frame clones alone and is incomplete. Here the sample spans fewer than 150,000 clones, roughly 87% being singletons. The sample consisted of peripheral blood. These receptors were collected from a human donor in a cohort sampled during active COVID-19.

This clone was seen once. The chain carries TRBV11-2 and TRBJ1-2; 8 positions agree with TRBD1. Trimming at V came to 1 base and at J to 7 bases, leaving 5 bases not matched to a gene. Germline-derived CDR1 and CDR2 are SGHAT and FQNNGV. CDR3 size: 14 residues. CDR3 region: CASSLGQGAFGYTF. CDR3 nucleotides: TGTGCCAGCAGCTTAGGTCAGGGGGCCTTTGGCTACACCTTC.

In its sample, this clone was seen once. The rearrangement joins TRBV5-1 to TRBJ1-3; D is perhaps TRBD1 (6 bases). Between the trimmed V and J ends, which lost 0 bases and 0 bases, there was a span of 10 bases. The CDR3 is 16 residues long. Germline loops: CDR1 SGHRS, CDR2 YFSETQ. The CDR3 loop reads CASSLETGFSGNTIYF. Here the CDR3 DNA reads TGCGCCAGCAGCTTGGAAACAGGGTTCTCTGGAAACACCATATATTTT.

The CDR3: CASSLGGTAGQPQHF. The CDR3 nucleotides are TGCGCCAGCAGCTTAGGGGGGACAGCCGGTCAGCCCCAGCATTTT. The V call is TRBV5-1, the J call TRBJ1-5, with 7 positions matching TRBD1. Germline V lookup: CDR1 SGHRS, CDR2 YFSETQ. There are 15 residues in the CDR3. The V segment lost 2 bases and the J segment 6 bases; nucleotides outside the gene matches: 8.